This TCR beta chain derives from a study of blood T cells in healthy people across ages. General study points: Significant beta diversity loss was already apparent by age around 36, declining roughly linearly.

This clonotype was observed a handful of times. The target antigen is unknown. A second PCR, run for roughly 7 to 12 cycles, used a sample-barcoded 5' primer plus a J-beta primer mix. Every cDNA was tagged by a template-switch adaptor with 12 random nucleotides. Using its own MiXCR run on the 5' RACE reads, TCRdb lists one record per CDR3 protein. This sample has about 930,000 distinct CDR3 sequences, with 25% to 30% found just once. The same data also contributed to another study, on T cells of mothers and their children. According to that study: Unrelated pairs and related pairs have their TCR recombination output shaped similarly by thymic selection.

The sample comprised blood. The TCR was taken from a woman aged 40 to 49 in good health.

The CDR3 DNA reads as TGTGCCAGCAGCTCCCATTCGACAGGGGGGGACGGCTACACCTTC. This translates into CASSSHSTGGDGYTF. The chain has TRBV11-2 and TRBJ1-2; 9 bases line up with TRBD1. Germline CDR1 SGHAT, CDR2 FQNNGV. CDR3 size: 15 residues. V lost 4 bases to trimming and J lost 8 bases; unmatched junction nucleotides: 11.